The rows below give T cell receptor beta chains drawn from one sample of a study of beta chain features in type 1 diabetes. Assay: immunoSEQ multiplex PCR; the TCRdb copy retains only in-frame clones and omits some. Counted here are some 330,000 clones, roughly 12% occurring once; the ten biggest clones make up 0.008% to 0.011%. The sequenced sample was naive CD4+ T cells from blood. The receptors come from a young woman with type 1 diabetes. Each CDR3 is given with its conserved first and last residue. Fields, in order: J gene, V gene, clone size, D gene, CDR3 protein, CDR3 DNA. A D gene is named only where the DNA matches it firmly. Clone size is not always given. Where it is, it says once, few, many or a class for expanded clones.

J: TRBJ2-3
V: TRBV7-3
size: few
D: .
CDR3: CASSSNTDTQYF
DNA: TGTGCCAGCAGCTCCAACACAGATACGCAGTATTTT

J: TRBJ2-7
V: TRBV7-9
size: few
D: TRBD1
CDR3: CASSPWTGEDEQYF
DNA: TGTGCCAGCAGCCCGTGGACAGGGGAAGACGAGCAGTACTTC

J: TRBJ2-3
V: TRBV10-3
size: .
D: .
CDR3: CAFSSGSPTDTQYF
DNA: TGTGCCTTCTCCTCTGGCTCCCCCACAGATACGCAGTATTTT

J: TRBJ2-7
V: TRBV15
size: .
D: .
CDR3: CATSRESGVSYEQYF
DNA: TGTGCCACCAGCAGGGAGTCAGGGGTTTCGTACGAGCAGTACTTC

J: TRBJ1-2
V: TRBV6-6
size: once
D: TRBD1
CDR3: CASSYPTGVRDYGYTF
DNA: TGTGCCAGCAGTTACCCGACAGGGGTCCGTGACTATGGCTACACCTTC

J: TRBJ1-2
V: TRBV6-1
size: .
D: .
CDR3: CASLRDTANYGYTF
DNA: TGTGCCAGCCTCAGGGACACAGCTAACTATGGCTACACCTTC

J: TRBJ2-7
V: TRBV6-5
size: .
D: TRBD2
CDR3: CASSYLAGGRGHEQYF
DNA: TGTGCCAGCAGTTACCTGGCGGGGGGTCGGGGCCACGAGCAGTACTTC

J: TRBJ2-7
V: TRBV7-6
size: .
D: .
CDR3: CASSPVKGDEQYF
DNA: TGTGCCAGCAGCCCGGTCAAGGGGGACGAGCAGTACTTC

J: TRBJ1-2
V: TRBV27
size: .
D: TRBD1
CDR3: CASSPFPDRESYTF
DNA: TGTGCCAGCAGTCCCTTTCCGGACAGGGAAAGCTACACCTTC

J: TRBJ2-3
V: TRBV5-8
size: few
D: TRBD1
CDR3: CASTGQSTDTQYF
DNA: TGTGCCAGCACGGGACAGAGCACAGATACGCAGTATTTT

J: TRBJ2-2
V: TRBV28
size: .
D: .
CDR3: CASSLPGTGELFF
DNA: TGTGCCAGCAGTTTGCCAGGGACCGGGGAGCTGTTTTTT

J: TRBJ1-6
V: TRBV7-2
size: few
D: TRBD1
CDR3: CASSPSGQGYSPLHF
DNA: TGTGCCAGCAGCCCCTCCGGACAGGGGTATTCACCCCTCCACTTT

J: TRBJ2-4
V: TRBV5-4
size: .
D: TRBD1
CDR3: CASSAGTARAKNIQYF
DNA: TGTGCCAGCAGCGCCGGGACAGCCAGAGCCAAAAACATTCAGTACTTC

J: TRBJ2-1
V: TRBV7-2
size: .
D: TRBD1
CDR3: CASRYPQHRGTYNEQFF
DNA: TGTGCCAGCAGATACCCGCAGCACAGGGGCACCTACAATGAGCAGTTCTTC

J: TRBJ1-1
V: TRBV13
size: few
D: .
CDR3: CASRLNTEAFF
DNA: TGTGCCAGCAGGCTAAACACTGAAGCTTTCTTT

J: TRBJ2-3
V: TRBV5-1
size: .
D: .
CDR3: CASSLGGTDTQYF
DNA: TGCGCCAGCAGCTTGGGCGGCACAGATACGCAGTATTTT

J: TRBJ2-3
V: TRBV18
size: .
D: TRBD2
CDR3: CASSFGGGSDTQYF
DNA: TGTGCCAGCTCATTCGGCGGGGGATCAGATACGCAGTATTTT

J: TRBJ2-7
V: TRBV10-3
size: .
D: .
CDR3: CAISEGVGGEQYF
DNA: TGTGCCATCAGTGAGGGGGTGGGAGGCGAGCAGTACTTC

J: TRBJ1-1
V: TRBV5-1
size: few
D: TRBD1
CDR3: CASSRDRGNTEAFF
DNA: TGCGCCAGCAGCAGGGACAGGGGAAACACTGAAGCTTTCTTT

J: TRBJ2-5
V: TRBV28
size: .
D: TRBD2
CDR3: CASSLPGLAGQETQYF
DNA: TGTGCCAGCAGTCTCCCGGGACTAGCGGGCCAAGAGACCCAGTACTTC

J: TRBJ1-2
V: TRBV23-1
size: .
D: .
CDR3: CASSQVRVSYGYTF
DNA: TGCGCCAGCAGCCAAGTCAGGGTCAGCTATGGCTACACCTTC

J: TRBJ2-7
V: TRBV28
size: .
D: TRBD1
CDR3: CITGADSYEQYF
DNA: TGTATAACAGGGGCGGATTCCTACGAGCAGTACTTC

J: TRBJ2-7
V: TRBV5-4
size: few
D: TRBD1
CDR3: CASSLRQGEGYEQYF
DNA: TGTGCCAGCAGCTTGAGACAGGGGGAGGGATACGAGCAGTACTTC

J: TRBJ2-7
V: TRBV7-2
size: .
D: .
CDR3: CASSTPYEQYF
DNA: TGTGCCAGCAGCACACCCTACGAGCAGTACTTC

J: TRBJ2-5
V: TRBV10-3
size: .
D: .
CDR3: CAISVEPEGTQYF
DNA: TGTGCCATCAGTGTTGAGCCCGAGGGAACCCAGTACTTC

J: TRBJ2-7
V: TRBV7-2
size: few
D: .
CDR3: CASGHPSYEQYF
DNA: TGTGCCAGCGGACACCCCTCCTACGAGCAGTACTTC

J: TRBJ2-4
V: TRBV19
size: few
D: .
CDR3: CASSNLLDRAKNIQYF
DNA: TGTGCCAGTAGTAACCTCTTGGACAGAGCCAAAAACATTCAGTACTTC

J: TRBJ2-7
V: TRBV5-1
size: few
D: .
CDR3: CASSRLQLSYEQYF
DNA: TGCGCCAGCAGCCGACTACAGCTCTCCTACGAGCAGTACTTC

J: TRBJ2-7
V: TRBV6-6
size: .
D: .
CDR3: CASSRGELFYEQYF
DNA: TGTGCCAGCAGTAGGGGCGAATTATTCTACGAGCAGTACTTC

J: TRBJ2-7
V: TRBV7-8
size: few
D: .
CDR3: CASSSIGLSYEQYF
DNA: TGTGCCAGCAGCTCCATAGGACTTAGCTACGAGCAGTACTTC

J: TRBJ1-1
V: TRBV7-9
size: few
D: TRBD1
CDR3: CASSPGTGHTEAFF
DNA: TGTGCCAGCAGTCCCGGGACAGGCCACACTGAAGCTTTCTTT

J: TRBJ2-5
V: TRBV5-1
size: few
D: .
CDR3: CASTLQETQYF
DNA: TGCGCCAGCACTCTTCAAGAGACCCAGTACTTC

J: TRBJ2-5
V: TRBV30
size: .
D: .
CDR3: CAWSPSRQGGTQYF
DNA: TGTGCCTGGAGTCCGAGCCGACAGGGAGGGACCCAGTACTTC

J: TRBJ2-7
V: TRBV7-9
size: few
D: .
CDR3: CASSFGGSTYEQYF
DNA: TGTGCCAGCAGCTTCGGGGGTTCTACCTACGAGCAGTACTTC

J: TRBJ1-4
V: TRBV25-1
size: .
D: TRBD1
CDR3: CASSGGTEWGEKLFF
DNA: TGTGCCAGCAGTGGAGGGACAGAATGGGGAGAAAAACTGTTTTTT

J: TRBJ2-7
V: TRBV7-2
size: few
D: TRBD2
CDR3: CASSLEGLAYEQYF
DNA: TGTGCCAGCAGCTTAGAGGGACTAGCCTACGAGCAGTACTTC

J: TRBJ1-1
V: TRBV6-5
size: few
D: .
CDR3: CASSPPGHRNAFF
DNA: TGTGCCAGCAGTCCCCCGGGACATCGTAATGCTTTCTTT

J: TRBJ2-2
V: TRBV19
size: .
D: TRBD1
CDR3: CASSWTGPGELFF
DNA: TGTGCCAGTAGTTGGACAGGGCCCGGGGAGCTGTTTTTT

J: TRBJ2-3
V: TRBV4-3
size: .
D: TRBD2
CDR3: CASSTSGVTRHADTQYF
DNA: TGCGCCAGCTCTACTAGCGGGGTAACCCGACACGCAGATACGCAGTATTTT

J: TRBJ2-3
V: TRBV5-1
size: .
D: .
CDR3: CASSLGFAAAGEDTQYF
DNA: TGCGCCAGCAGCTTGGGTTTTGCGGCTGCAGGGGAAGATACGCAGTATTTT

J: TRBJ1-1
V: TRBV7-9
size: .
D: .
CDR3: CASSPQGSNTEAFF
DNA: TGTGCCAGCAGCCCTCAGGGCTCGAACACTGAAGCTTTCTTT

J: TRBJ1-2
V: TRBV7-2
size: .
D: .
CDR3: CASRPSGYGYTF
DNA: TGTGCCAGCAGACCCTCAGGGTATGGCTACACCTTC

J: TRBJ1-2
V: TRBV30
size: .
D: TRBD1
CDR3: CAWARTGANYGYTF
DNA: TGTGCCTGGGCGCGGACAGGGGCTAACTATGGCTACACCTTC

J: TRBJ2-1
V: TRBV4-3
size: .
D: .
CDR3: CASSQGLNGEQFF
DNA: TGCGCCAGCAGCCAAGGACTCAATGGTGAGCAGTTCTTC

J: TRBJ1-1
V: TRBV11-3
size: few
D: .
CDR3: CASSLQGNTEAFF
DNA: TGTGCCAGCAGCTTACAGGGGAACACTGAAGCTTTCTTT

J: TRBJ2-5
V: TRBV5-4
size: .
D: TRBD1
CDR3: CASSLGTGGGETQYF
DNA: TGTGCCAGCAGCTTGGGGACAGGGGGCGGGGAGACCCAGTACTTC

J: TRBJ1-1
V: TRBV18
size: .
D: .
CDR3: CASSPIGQLGTEAFF
DNA: TGTGCCAGCTCACCGATCGGACAGCTGGGCACTGAAGCTTTCTTT

J: TRBJ1-1
V: TRBV2
size: .
D: .
CDR3: CASSVRGADTEAFF
DNA: TGTGCCAGCAGTGTGCGGGGGGCGGACACTGAAGCTTTCTTT

J: TRBJ1-1
V: TRBV11-3
size: few
D: .
CDR3: CASSLAGGGTEAFF
DNA: TGTGCCAGCAGCTTAGCCGGGGGTGGTACTGAAGCTTTCTTT

J: TRBJ2-2
V: TRBV27
size: .
D: .
CDR3: CASSFRWALNTGELFF
DNA: TGTGCCAGCAGTTTCCGGTGGGCCCTAAACACCGGGGAGCTGTTTTTT

J: TRBJ1-2
V: TRBV9
size: few
D: .
CDR3: CASSVAPAGGGGYTF
DNA: TGTGCCAGCAGCGTAGCTCCGGCAGGAGGAGGTGGCTACACCTTC

J: TRBJ1-5
V: TRBV23-1
size: .
D: .
CDR3: CASSLGGPNNQPQHF
DNA: TGCGCCAGCAGTCTGGGAGGGCCAAACAATCAGCCCCAGCATTTT

J: TRBJ2-7
V: TRBV4-1
size: .
D: TRBD2
CDR3: CASSQNRAGADEQYF
DNA: TGCGCCAGCAGCCAAAATAGAGCGGGAGCTGACGAGCAGTACTTC

J: TRBJ2-5
V: TRBV5-4
size: once
D: TRBD2
CDR3: CASSQASGGLQETQYF
DNA: TGTGCCAGCAGCCAAGCTAGCGGGGGGCTACAAGAGACCCAGTACTTC

J: TRBJ1-2
V: TRBV7-9
size: .
D: .
CDR3: CASSFSGNREKGGYTF
DNA: TGTGCCAGCAGCTTTAGTGGCAACCGGGAGAAGGGTGGCTACACCTTC